The 23 T cell receptor beta chains in this list originate from one sample, sequenced in a study of blood T cell repertoires in COVID-19. Repertoires were generated with immunoSEQ multiplex PCR, while TCRdb's copy carries only in-frame clones and drops some. The repertoire consists of 150,000 to 200,000 clones, with about 80% occurring once and the leading ten covering roughly 8.1%. Sequenced: peripheral blood. The source of these receptors is a woman between 65 and 79 years old with acute or convalescent COVID-19.

The chain couples TRBV28 to TRBJ1-2, with D hard to call. The V end was cut by 1 base, the J end by 1 base, with 7 bases between. CDR1 and CDR2 (germline): MDHEN, SYDVKM. There are 14 residues in the CDR3. CDR3 in DNA: TGTGCCAGCAGTTTATTGCGCCATAACTATGGCTACACCTTC. Its translation is CASSLLRHNYGYTF.

The sample holds a few counts of this clone. The chain links TRBV29-1 to TRBJ1-2; perhaps TRBD1 as D (6 bases). The CDR3 length is 13 residues. The V and J ends lost 1 base and 7 bases respectively, with 13 bases between them. The germline V gene has CDR1 SQVTM and CDR2 ANQGSEA. This CDR3 is CSVEGAGASGYTF. The CDR3, as DNA: TGCAGCGTTGAAGGTGCAGGGGCGAGTGGCTACACCTTC.

The chain has TRBV19 and TRBJ1-1; 7 nucleotides line up with TRBD1. V lost 4 bases and J lost 3; bases outside the gene matches: 2. CDR3 length: 13 residues. The germline V gene encodes CDR1 LNHDA and CDR2 SQIVND (reference sequence). The CDR3 protein is CASSNDRDTEAFF. In DNA, the CDR3 is TGTGCCAGTAGTAATGACAGGGACACTGAAGCTTTCTTT. The full variable domain, completed using reference TRBV19 and TRBJ1-1, is DGGITQSPKYLFRKEGQNVTLSCEQNLNHDAMYWYRQDPGQGLRLIYYSQIVNDFQKGDIAEGYSVSREKKESFPLTVTSAQKNPTAFYLCASSNDRDTEAFFGQGTRLTVV.

The chain employs TRBV5-5 and TRBJ2-4; D call uncertain. CDR1 and CDR2 from the germline V gene are SGHKS and YYEKEE (reference sequence). V dropped 1 base and J dropped 0 bases, with 5 bases sitting between them. The CDR3 extends over 14 amino acids. The CDR3 spells CASSLNLAKNIQYF. The DNA of the CDR3 is TGTGCCAGCAGCTTGAACTTAGCCAAAAACATTCAGTACTTC. The entire variable domain, with the rest obtained from reference TRBV5-5 and TRBJ2-4, is as follows: DAGVTQSPTHLIKTRGQQVTLRCSPISGHKSVSWYQQVLGQGPQFIFQYYEKEERGRGNFPDRFSARQFPNYSSELNVNALLLGDSALYLCASSLNLAKNIQYFGAGTRLSVL.

The V gene is TRBV5-1, the J gene TRBJ2-5, with TRBD2 matching over 13 bases. Germline CDR1 is SGHRS and CDR2 is YFSETQ. The CDR3 contains 16 residues. V gave up 4 bases and J gave up 1 base; unmatched junction bases: 4. The CDR3, as DNA: TGCGCCAGCAGCCCCCGGACTAGCGGGGGCCAAGAGACCCAGTACTTC. Its protein product is CASSPRTSGGQETQYF.

On this clone: A junction boundary mismatches the germline segment, possibly from a read error. The chain uses TRBV4-2 and TRBJ1-4; 7 positions agree with TRBD1. This CDR3 has 17 amino acids. The germline gives CDR1 LGHNA, CDR2 YNFKEQ. The CDR3 region has the DNA TGTGCCAGTAGCCAGGGGGGAAGCGGGGGAACTAATGAAAAACTGTTTTTT. Amino acid sequence: CASSQGGSGGTNEKLFF.

In the case of this clone: In the same sample, other DNA sequences code for this CDR3. This sequence joins TRBV18 and TRBJ1-4; D remains ambiguous. In germline, CDR1 is KGHSH, CDR2 LQKENI. V lost 3 bases and J lost 2, with 4 bases in between. CDR3 length equals 13 residues. CDR3 DNA sequence: TGTGCCAGCTCACCCGCGACTAATGAAAAACTGTTTTTT. The encoded protein is CASSPATNEKLFF.

The chain carries TRBV11-3 and TRBJ2-1, with 14 bases matching TRBD2. V lost 0 bases to trimming and J lost 0 bases; unmatched junction nucleotides: 16. The CDR3 extends over 23 amino acids. CDR1 SGHNT and CDR2 YENEEA come from the germline V gene. CDR3 loop: CASSLEQGRLAGGPRRSYNEQFF. CDR3 DNA sequence: TGTGCCAGCAGCTTAGAACAGGGAAGACTAGCGGGGGGGCCTCGACGCTCCTACAATGAGCAGTTCTTC.

This chain joins TRBV5-4 and TRBJ2-7, with 10 bases matching TRBD1. The V gene end was trimmed by 0 bases and the J gene end by 4 bases; junction bases not matched to a gene: 4. Germline loops: CDR1 SGHNT, CDR2 YYREEE (reference sequence). This CDR3 has 15 amino acids. The CDR3, as DNA: TGTGCCAGCAGCTTGGGGGGGACAGGGGAGTACGAGCAGTACTTC. This translates into CASSLGGTGEYEQYF.

J is TRBJ2-7 and V is TRBV28, with 13 bases aligning to TRBD2. V lost 3 bases and J lost 0; bases outside the gene matches: 2. Germline-derived CDR1 and CDR2 are MDHEN and SYDVKM. The CDR3 is made up of 16 amino acids. CDR3: CASSLGLAGFSYEQYF. CDR3 nucleotides: TGTGCCAGCAGTTTGGGACTAGCGGGGTTCTCCTACGAGCAGTACTTC.

This chain links TRBV6-2 or TRBV6-3 with TRBJ2-2; 7 bases map to TRBD1. Germline CDR1 is MNHEY and CDR2 is SVGEGT. V was clipped by 2 bases and J by 0 bases; unmatched bases: 6. This CDR3 spans 17 amino acids. Written as DNA, the CDR3 is TGTGCCAGCAGTTACAATCTCGACAGGGCGAACACCGGGGAGCTGTTTTTT. It yields the protein CASSYNLDRANTGELFF.

CDR3 residues: CASSTPKDGTNYGYTF. CDR3 in DNA: TGTGCCAGCAGCACCCCGAAGGACGGGACTAACTATGGCTACACCTTC. V and J are TRBV9 and TRBJ1-2, with no clear D. CDR1 is SGDLS, CDR2 YYNGEE, per germline. The CDR3 has 16 residues. V was clipped by 4 bases and J by 0 bases, with 16 bases between them.

V and J are TRBV5-1 and TRBJ1-1; D gene uncertain. The CDR3 runs to 14 residues. CDR1 and CDR2 from the germline V gene are SGHRS and YFSETQ. With 3 bases removed from V and 5 bases from J, the gap between germline ends came to 14 bases. The CDR3 is CASSSPTVKTEAFF. DNA for the CDR3: TGCGCCAGCAGCTCGCCCACGGTCAAAACTGAAGCTTTCTTT.

The chain joins TRBV5-1 to TRBJ1-3; the D is unclear. Trimming took off 3 bases at V and 7 bases at J, with 14 bases between the two ends. From germline, CDR1 is SGHRS and CDR2 YFSETQ. The CDR3 runs to 14 residues. The CDR3 nucleotides are TGCGCCAGCAGCTCTGAGGGTGTGGGCAACACCATATATTTT. The encoded protein is CASSSEGVGNTIYF.

This chain links TRBV19 with TRBJ1-1, with TRBD1 as a possible D gene (6 bases). Germline loops: CDR1 LNHDA, CDR2 SQIVND (reference sequence). V shed 10 bases and J shed 1 base, with 10 bases lying between them. CDR3 size: 12 residues. Here the CDR3 DNA reads TGTGCCAAGGACAGCCAGAACACTGAAGCTTTCTTT. This encodes CAKDSQNTEAFF.

The J gene is TRBJ2-2, the V gene TRBV2; D perhaps matches TRBD2 (5 bases). Deletions cut 6 bases from V and 1 base from J, with 9 bases between. Germline assignment: CDR1 SNHLY and CDR2 FYNNEI. CDR3 length: 14 amino acids. Here the CDR3 reads CASRVARNTGELFF. The DNA of the CDR3 is TGTGCCAGCAGAGTAGCGAGGAACACCGGGGAGCTGTTTTTT.

The V call is TRBV30, the J call TRBJ2-2; 15 bases fit TRBD2. Germline CDR1 GTSNPN, CDR2 SVGIG (reference sequence). After removal of 5 bases from V and 9 bases from J, the junction contained 7 bases not matched to a gene. The CDR3 is made up of 15 amino acids. DNA for the CDR3: TGTGCCTGGGGACTAGCGGGAGGGCCACGGCGGGAGCTGTTTTTT. It specifies CAWGLAGGPRRELFF.

This chain uses TRBV6-2 or TRBV6-3 with TRBJ2-5; 9 bases map to TRBD2. Trimming took 5 bases from V and 5 from J; bases not matched to a gene: 9. CDR1 is MNHEY and CDR2 is SVGEGT in the germline V gene. The CDR3 has 15 residues. The CDR3 coding sequence is TGTGCCAGCAGTCCCGCGGGACTAGCCGGGGAGACCCAGTACTTC. It encodes CASSPAGLAGETQYF.

V usage is TRBV19 and J usage is TRBJ2-5; 13 positions agree with TRBD2. This CDR3 is 17 amino acids long. The germline gives CDR1 LNHDA, CDR2 SQIVND (reference sequence). With V trimmed by 6 bases and J by 3 bases, 10 bases remained unmatched. The CDR3 DNA is TGTGCCAGTAGCATGCAACACGGACTAGCGGGAGAAGAGACCCAGTACTTC. Translating gives CASSMQHGLAGEETQYF.

The V gene is TRBV5-1, the J gene TRBJ1-3, with a tentative D call TRBD1 (6 bases). Trimming took 2 bases from V and 2 from J, leaving 14 bases between them. Germline assignment: CDR1 SGHRS and CDR2 YFSETQ. The CDR3 extends over 16 amino acids. The CDR3 sequence: CASSLGGGGPGNTIYF. The CDR3 DNA sequence: TGCGCCAGCAGCTTAGGAGGCGGGGGGCCTGGAAACACCATATATTTT.

This CDR3 is CASSSRTSLDTQYF. CDR3 sequence (DNA): TGTGCCAGCAGCTCCCGGACTAGCTTAGATACGCAGTATTTT. This chain joins TRBV7-2 and TRBJ2-3; 8 bases are a match to TRBD2. CDR3 size: 14 residues. Losses at the gene ends were 4 bases for V and 5 bases for J; bases not matched to a gene: 5. Germline loops: CDR1 SGHTA, CDR2 FQGNSA.

The chain joins TRBV2 to TRBJ2-5; 9 nucleotides align to TRBD1. The CDR3 covers 15 residues. Germline CDR1 is SNHLY and CDR2 is FYNNEI. Trimming took 4 bases from V and 6 from J; bases not matched to a gene: 9. This CDR3 is CASSVWDREGKTQYF. The CDR3, as DNA: TGTGCCAGCAGTGTCTGGGACAGGGAAGGGAAGACCCAGTACTTC.

This clone turned up a few times. The chain couples TRBV10-3 to TRBJ1-3, with D perhaps matching TRBD1 (5 bases). The CDR3 consists of 14 residues. Trimming cost V 6 bases and J 0 bases, with 9 bases left between them. Germline CDR1 is ENHRY and CDR2 is SYGVKD. CDR3 region: CAIRADNSGNTIYF. In nucleotides, the CDR3 is TGTGCCATCAGGGCGGACAACTCTGGAAACACCATATATTTT.